The sequence of this T cell receptor beta chain was determined in a study of T cells in Graves' hyperthyroidism and ophthalmopathy. The table lists this clonotype with many counts. Trimming took off 3 bases at V and 6 bases at J, with 9 bases between the two ends. Germline V CDR1 and CDR2: LGHDT, YNNKEL (reference sequence). The CDR3 runs to 13 residues. What was amplified from RNA transcripts were TCR beta CDR3 regions. A set of HTBI primers served as the primers for a first-round RT-PCR of the TCR CDR3. TCRdb fed the multiplex PCR reads into MiXCR, producing one record per CDR3 protein. The repertoire consists of roughly 400,000 distinct CDR3 sequences, with around an eighth occurring once and the leading ten covering 25% to 30%.

This clonotype was obtained from a man aged 50-59 years with Graves' ophthalmopathy. The rearrangement links TRBV3-1 to TRBJ2-1, with D possibly matching TRBD1 (6 bases). Material for sequencing was blood. The CDR3 sequence: CASSQSGVNEQFF. The DNA for the CDR3 is TGTGCCAGCAGCCAGTCAGGGGTCAATGAGCAGTTCTTC.